The source of this T cell receptor beta chain is a study of immune cell composition in non-small cell lung cancer. Points on this clone: Its cognate antigen is unknown.

The protocol was immunoSEQ multiplex PCR, while the TCRdb copy is restricted to in-frame clones and leaves out a portion. The profile shows some 2,700 clones, over 70% of them singletons. General study points: Lung adenocarcinomas had lower top 10 clone scores and clonality than squamous tumours. Squamous carcinomas (75%) more often had tumour-associated clones >0.5% than adenocarcinomas (around 33%). In adenocarcinoma, maximal tumour-associated clone frequency tracked TIL tumour reactivity.

The receptor was isolated from a human donor with non-small cell lung cancer. The sequenced sample consisted of lung tumor tissue.

This CDR3 reads CASSEQGGNTGELFF. The CDR3, as DNA: TGTGCCAGCAGTGAACAGGGTGGTAACACCGGGGAGCTGTTTTTT. V gene TRBV6-1 combines with J gene TRBJ2-2, with D perhaps TRBD1 (5 bases). Trimming took 2 bases from V and 2 from J, leaving 9 bases between them. This CDR3 region has 15 residues. Per the germline V gene, CDR1 is MNHNS and CDR2 is SASEGT.